One sample yielded the 21 T cell receptor beta chains listed below, sequenced in a study of T cell clonality in common variable immunodeficiency (dated by TCRdb to 2014 to 2015). Receptor amplification or capture employed the immunoSEQ multiplex PCR assay. TCRdb carries this immuneACCESS record with in-frame sequences only. Its versions omit some clonotypes, under half of them owing to an unresolved V gene in the studies checked, with the rest unexplained. This sample is represented by roughly 52,000 clones, with no singletons among them. Of the sample, about 3.7% falls within the top ten clones. The sequencing sample was made of peripheral blood mononuclear cells. These receptors all come from a person between 18 and 70 years old in good health.

About this clone: With the read ending 3 residues before the CDR3 end, the germline J gene is used to fill in that end. This rearrangement joins TRBV30 to TRBJ2-4; tentatively, D is TRBD2 (6 bases). Germline V gene sequence: CDR1 GTSNPN, CDR2 SVGIG (reference sequence). This CDR3 contains 14 residues. The sequenced CDR3 bases are TGTGCCTGGAGTACTAGCTCAGTTAACTATGGT. Translation gives CAWSTSSVNYG. The full CDR3 protein reads CAWSTSSVNYGQYF.

This clone was counted between two and nine times. The read falls 3 residues short of the CDR3 end, and the missing part is taken from the germline J gene. The V gene is TRBV2, the J gene TRBJ1-1; 11 bases line up with TRBD1. Germline assignment: CDR1 SNHLY and CDR2 FYNNEI. There are 15 residues in the CDR3. With 6 bases clipped from V and 1 base from J, the junction kept 4 bases outside the gene matches. Partial CDR3 DNA: TGTGCCAGCAGCGGTGGACAGGGGGCGAACACTGAA. This encodes CASSGGQGANTE. In full, the CDR3 is CASSGGQGANTEAFF.

This clone was seen repeatedly, ten times or more. The read halts 3 residues ahead of the CDR3 end, with the missing end drawn from the germline J gene. The chain uses TRBV10-3 and TRBJ2-3, with TRBD2 identical over 15 bases. Germline CDR1 ENHRY, CDR2 SYGVKD. V shed 7 bases, J shed 0 bases, and the junction held 8 bases outside the gene matches. The CDR3 covers 18 residues. Partial CDR3 DNA: TGTGCCATCAAGGGACTAGCGGGAGGAGCCACTAGCACAGATACG. Translated: CAIKGLAGGATSTDT. The entire CDR3 protein is CAIKGLAGGATSTDTQYF.

This clone was observed a few times. The read falls 3 residues short of the CDR3 end, and the missing part is taken from the germline J gene. The rearrangement joins TRBV5-1 to TRBJ1-4, with a possible D match to TRBD1 (5 bases). CDR1 is SGHRS and CDR2 is YFSETQ in the germline V gene. The CDR3 loop spans 14 amino acids. Here the CDR3 reads CASRRISGANVLFF. Partial CDR3 DNA: TGCGCCAGCAGAAGGATCTCTGGGGCCAACGTA.

This clone has a count of ten or more. The DNA ends 3 residues before the CDR3 does, and the rest of the CDR3 is filled in from the germline J gene. The genes are TRBV5-1 and TRBJ2-6; D gene unclear. CDR1 and CDR2 (germline): SGHRS, YFSETQ. The CDR3 covers 15 residues. The V end was cut by 1 base, the J end by 7 bases, with 12 bases between. This chain's CDR3 is CASSLTSALANVLTF. Partial CDR3 DNA: TGCGCCAGCAGCTTGACCAGCGCCCTAGCCAACGTC.

This clone was detected ten times or more. The read ends 3 residues early relative to the CDR3; the germline J gene fills the gap. The rearrangement uses TRBV7-9 and TRBJ2-1; D is unresolved. The CDR3 has 15 residues. Germline V gene data show CDR1 as SEHNR and CDR2 as FQNEAQ (reference sequence). Trimming left V 5 bases short and J 0 bases short, with 11 bases between. CDR3 sequence reads: CASSPQKSSYNEQFF. CDR3 DNA (partial): TGTGCCAGCAGCCCACAGAAAAGCTCCTACAATGAG.

This clone appeared many times. Read coverage stops 3 residues before the CDR3 terminus; the germline J gene supplies the remainder. The chain employs TRBV7-8 and TRBJ1-4; 11 bases are a match to TRBD1. The germline V gene encodes CDR1 SGHVS and CDR2 FQNEAQ. The ends lost 5 bases at V and 8 bases at J; junction bases unmatched: 7. The CDR3 spans 15 residues. CDR3 sequence: CASSPPGQGGEKLFF. The sequenced CDR3 bases are TGTGCCAGCAGCCCGCCGGGACAGGGGGGCGAAAAA.

This clone was seen many times. The CDR3 end falls 3 residues outside the read, so it is completed with the germline J gene. The genes are TRBV19 and TRBJ1-4, with D perhaps matching TRBD1 (6 bases). CDR3 length equals 20 residues. Trimming stripped 5 bases from V and 0 bases from J, with 25 bases between. Per the germline V gene, CDR1 is LNHDA and CDR2 is SQIVND (reference sequence). The covered CDR3 bases are TGTGCCAGTAGTCCAAGATCAGGACAGCCAAGGCCAACAACTAATGAAAAA. Its protein product is CASSPRSGQPRPTTNEK. The complete CDR3 reads CASSPRSGQPRPTTNEKLFF.

There are a few counts of this clone. With the read ending 3 residues before the CDR3 end, the germline J gene is used to fill in that end. The chain couples TRBV18 to TRBJ2-3; 7 nucleotides agree with TRBD1. Germline CDR1 and CDR2: KGHSH and LQKENI. This CDR3 is 18 amino acids long. CDR3: CASSPGSGTASLANAQYF. CDR3 DNA (partial): TGTGCCAGCTCACCAGGGTCAGGGACAGCCTCCCTTGCGAATGCG.

This clone has ten or more counts. CDR3 sequence reads: CASSQSRRAGDGPYRTINEQFF. The sequenced part of the CDR3 DNA is TGCGCCAGCAGTCAATCCCGGCGAGCAGGGGACGGACCATACAGGACCATAAATGAG. The genes are TRBV23-1 and TRBJ2-1, with D possibly matching TRBD1 (6 bases). The missing CDR3 end, 3 residues past where the read stops, is filled in from the germline J gene. TRBV23-1 is an open reading frame whose function is uncertain. There are 22 residues in the CDR3. Trimming took off 0 bases at V and 7 bases at J, with 34 bases between the two ends.

This clone occurred many times. The read terminates 3 residues ahead of where the CDR3 ends, so the germline J gene completes it. This rearrangement joins TRBV27 to TRBJ2-1, with 7 bases aligning to TRBD1. The junction had 7 bases not matched to a gene; V was cut back by 5 bases and J by 0 bases. CDR1 and CDR2 (germline): MNHEY, SMNVEV (reference sequence). The CDR3 consists of 16 residues. Incomplete CDR3 DNA: TGTGCCAGCAGTACCCGACAGGGAGCCTCCTACAATGAG. This gives the protein CASSTRQGASYNE. The full-length CDR3 reads as CASSTRQGASYNEQFF.

This clone was seen at least ten times. The missing CDR3 end, 3 residues past where the read stops, is filled in from the germline J gene. The rearrangement uses TRBV19 and TRBJ2-2, with D perhaps matching TRBD2 (6 bases). Trimming stripped 3 bases from V and 6 bases from J, with 14 bases between. This CDR3 is built from 15 residues. Germline lookup yields CDR1 LNHDA and CDR2 SQIVND (reference sequence). CDR3 residues: CASSIVTRPAGELFF. Incomplete CDR3 DNA: TGTGCCAGTAGTATTGTGACTAGACCGGCCGGGGAG.

This clone occurred many times. The missing CDR3 end, 3 residues past where the read stops, is filled in from the germline J gene. The chain has TRBV20-1 and TRBJ2-1; D call uncertain. The CDR3 spans 10 residues. Germline V gene lookup returns CDR1 DFQATT and CDR2 SNEGSKA (reference sequence). Trimming removed 5 bases from V and 6 bases from J, with 5 bases in between. The CDR3 loop is CSARLNEQFF. CDR3 DNA, as far as it was read: TGCAGTGCTCGACTCAATGAG.

In this sample, this clone turned up many times. The CDR3 goes on 3 residues after the read ends, and that part is filled in from the germline J gene. The genes are TRBV12-3 or TRBV12-4 and TRBJ1-1; perhaps TRBD1 as D (6 bases). The CDR3 is 15 residues long. Trimming took 5 bases from V and 1 from J, leaving 14 bases between them. The chain's CDR3 is CASSNPTTGNTEAFF. CDR3 bases read: TGTGCCAGCAGTAATCCCACGACAGGGAACACTGAA.

This clone has at least ten counts. The read comes to an end 3 residues before the CDR3 does, leaving the germline J gene to fill in the end. This sequence joins TRBV20-1 and TRBJ1-6, with TRBD1 as a possible D gene (6 bases). This CDR3 contains 13 residues. Germline CDR1 is DFQATT and CDR2 is SNEGSKA (reference sequence). V lost 6 bases and J lost 7, with 13 bases in between. The sequenced CDR3 bases are TGCAGTGCCTCAGGGGATTGGAATTCACCC. This gives the protein CSASGDWNSP. In full, the CDR3 reads CSASGDWNSPLHF.

This clone appeared many times. The read falls 3 residues short of the CDR3 end, and the missing part is taken from the germline J gene. The chain combines TRBV6-4 with TRBJ2-7; the match to TRBD2 covers 7 bases. This CDR3 has 14 amino acids. The germline V gene encodes CDR1 MRHNA and CDR2 SNTAGT. V lost 8 bases, J lost 0 bases, and 7 bases stayed unmatched. The DNA read from the CDR3 is TGTGCCAGCCCCCTAGCGGATAGCTCCTACGAG. Protein product: CASPLADSSYE. The complete CDR3 reads CASPLADSSYEQYF.

This clone was detected ten times or more. The read gets to within 3 residues of the CDR3 end, and the germline J gene fills in the rest. V is TRBV5-1 and J is TRBJ2-1; D remains unclear. The length of the CDR3 is 16 residues. Per germline, CDR1 SGHRS and CDR2 YFSETQ. Between the trimmed V and J ends, which lost 1 base and 2 bases, there was a span of 13 bases. CDR3 residues: CASSLYTSPPYNEQFF. The DNA read from the CDR3 is TGCGCCAGCAGCTTGTATACTTCCCCTCCCTACAATGAG.

This clone was observed a few times. From the germline J gene comes the end of the CDR3, since the read stops 3 residues before it. This rearrangement joins TRBV2 to TRBJ2-6; TRBD2 is a possible D gene (6 bases). The V gene's germline CDR1 is SNHLY and CDR2 FYNNEI. The length of the CDR3 is 15 residues. Between the trimmed V and J ends, which lost 6 bases and 2 bases, there was a span of 11 bases. Incomplete CDR3 DNA: TGTGCCAGCAGGCCCCCTAGCGCTGGGGCCAACGTC. Protein: CASRPPSAGANV. The whole CDR3 protein is CASRPPSAGANVLTF.

This clone was counted ten times or more. The DNA ends 3 residues before the CDR3 does, and the rest of the CDR3 is filled in from the germline J gene. The same CDR3 also results from other DNA sequences found in this sample. The chain links TRBV30 to TRBJ2-5; D not certain. Trimming took 2 bases from V and 1 from J, leaving 5 bases between them. CDR3 size: 12 residues. Germline V gene data show CDR1 as GTSNPN and CDR2 as SVGIG (reference sequence). Incomplete CDR3 DNA: TGTGCCTGGAGTCCCTCCCAAGAGACC. Its translation is CAWSPSQET. The whole CDR3 reads CAWSPSQETQYF.

This clone occurred many times. The CDR3 loop is CASSSTSGSYETQYF. The covered CDR3 bases are TGTGCCAGCAGCTCAACTAGCGGGAGTTATGAGACC. The chain carries TRBV11-3 and TRBJ2-5; TRBD2 matches at 11 bases. The CDR3 end falls 3 residues outside the read, so it is completed with the germline J gene. Germline CDR1 SGHNT, CDR2 YENEEA. Unmatched junction bases numbered 6, after V lost 4 bases and J lost 5 bases. This CDR3 region has 15 residues.

This clone has at least ten counts. Coverage ceases 3 residues before the CDR3 finishes, and the germline J gene fills in the end. The J gene is TRBJ2-1, the V gene TRBV4-1; D is ambiguous. Germline V gives CDR1 MGHRA, CDR2 YSYEKL. The length of the CDR3 is 18 residues. V shed 2 bases and J shed 0 bases, with 17 bases lying between them. The sequenced CDR3 bases are TGCGCCAGCAGCCAAATTGTTAGTCCCCGAAGCTCCTACAATGAG. This translates into CASSQIVSPRSSYNE. The whole CDR3 region reads CASSQIVSPRSSYNEQFF.